One sample yielded the 6 T cell receptor beta chains listed below, sequenced in a study of blood T cells in healthy people across ages. Combining a sample-barcoded 5' primer with a J-beta primer mix, a second PCR ran for roughly 7 to 11 cycles. One entry per CDR3 protein results from TCRdb running MiXCR on the 5' RACE reads. The sample has fewer than 900,000 distinct CDR3 sequences; around 46% are singletons. Sequenced: blood. The source of these receptors is a woman aged 60-70 years in good health.

The sample holds a few counts of this clonotype. The CDR3 region has the DNA TGTGCCAGCAGCTCGGGACTAGCAGTAAGCACAGATACGCAGTATTTT. This sequence encodes CASSSGLAVSTDTQYF. V is TRBV7-2 and J is TRBJ2-3, with TRBD2 identical over 9 bases. The J segment lost 0 bases and the V segment lost 4 bases, leaving 5 bases of the junction unmatched. Per germline, CDR1 SGHTA and CDR2 FQGNSA. This CDR3 has 16 amino acids.

The chain has TRBV7-3 and TRBJ2-5, with D possibly being TRBD1 (7 bases). Germline values: CDR1 SGHTA, CDR2 FQGTGA. V gave up 9 bases and J gave up 1 base, with 12 bases separating them. The CDR3 loop spans 13 amino acids. CDR3 DNA: TGTGCCAGTTCAGGGGGGCGCCAAGAGACCCAGTACTTC. It translates to CASSGGRQETQYF.

The V call is TRBV10-3, the J call TRBJ2-7, with TRBD1 identical over 7 bases. V was pared by 6 bases and J by 2 bases, with 4 bases of the junction left unmatched. The V gene's germline CDR1 is ENHRY and CDR2 SYGVKD. The CDR3 has 13 amino acids. CDR3 loop: CAISPGQTYEQYF. The DNA of the CDR3 is TGTGCCATCAGCCCGGGACAGACCTACGAGCAGTACTTC.

J is TRBJ2-5 and V is TRBV20-1; D ambiguous. Gene TRBJ2-7 matches the end of the DNA better, so the J call may be wrong. The germline CDR1 and CDR2 sequences are DFQATT and SNEGSKA (reference sequence). This CDR3 has 16 amino acids. CDR3 coding DNA: TGCAGTGCTACCTCTCCCTCGGGTGGGTCGCGGAACGAGCAGTACTTC. Protein sequence: CSATSPSGGSRNEQYF.

This clonotype was counted at least ten times. One junction end does not reproduce the germline sequence, and a read error may be involved. The CDR3 region is CASSLVGDQPQHF. The CDR3 nucleotides read TGTGCCAGCAGCTTAGTGGGGGATCAGCCCCAGCATTTT. This chain connects TRBV5-1 to TRBJ1-5, with D perhaps matching TRBD1 (5 bases). CDR3 size: 13 residues. The germline V gene has CDR1 SGHRS and CDR2 YFSETQ.

This clonotype was detected only a few times. This sequence joins TRBV3-1 and TRBJ2-1; TRBD2 might be the D (6 bases). CDR1 and CDR2 (germline): LGHDT, YNNKEL (reference sequence). The CDR3 loop spans 12 amino acids. V gave up 4 bases and J gave up 9 bases, with 10 bases separating them. The CDR3 coding sequence is TGTGCCAGCAGCCCCCCGGAGGGTGAGCAGTTCTTC. Amino acid sequence: CASSPPEGEQFF.